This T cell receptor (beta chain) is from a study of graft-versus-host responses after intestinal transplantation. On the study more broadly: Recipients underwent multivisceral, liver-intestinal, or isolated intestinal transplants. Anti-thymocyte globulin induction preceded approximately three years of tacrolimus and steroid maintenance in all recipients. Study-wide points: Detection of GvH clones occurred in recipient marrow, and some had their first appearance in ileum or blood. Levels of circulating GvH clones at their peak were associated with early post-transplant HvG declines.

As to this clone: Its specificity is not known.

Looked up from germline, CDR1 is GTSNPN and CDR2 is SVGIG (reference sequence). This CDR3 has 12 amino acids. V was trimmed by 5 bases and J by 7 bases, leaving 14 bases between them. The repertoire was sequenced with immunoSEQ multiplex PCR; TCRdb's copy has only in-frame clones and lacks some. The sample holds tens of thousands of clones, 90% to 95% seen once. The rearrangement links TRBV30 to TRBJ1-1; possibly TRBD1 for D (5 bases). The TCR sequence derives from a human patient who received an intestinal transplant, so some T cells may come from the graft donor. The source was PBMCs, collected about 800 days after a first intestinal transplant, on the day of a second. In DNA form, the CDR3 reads TGTGCCTGGGTTCCGGGACCACATGAAGCTTTCTTT. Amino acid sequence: CAWVPGPHEAFF. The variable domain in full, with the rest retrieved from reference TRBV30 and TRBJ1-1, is SQTIHQWPATLVQPVGSPLSLECTVEGTSNPNLYWYRQAAGRGLQLLFYSVGIGQISSEVPQNLSASRPQDRQFILSSKKLLLSDSGFYLCAWVPGPHEAFFGQGTRLTVV.